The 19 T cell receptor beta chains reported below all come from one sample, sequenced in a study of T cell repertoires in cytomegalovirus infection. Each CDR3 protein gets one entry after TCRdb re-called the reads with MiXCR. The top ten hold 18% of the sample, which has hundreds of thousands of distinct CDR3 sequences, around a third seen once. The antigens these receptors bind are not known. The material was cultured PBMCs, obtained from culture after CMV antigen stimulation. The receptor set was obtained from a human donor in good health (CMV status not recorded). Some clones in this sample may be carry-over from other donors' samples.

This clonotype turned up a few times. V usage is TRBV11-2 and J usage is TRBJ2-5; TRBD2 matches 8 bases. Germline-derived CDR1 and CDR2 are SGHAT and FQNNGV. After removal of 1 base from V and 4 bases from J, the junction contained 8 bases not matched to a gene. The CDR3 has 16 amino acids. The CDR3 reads CASSLGGTRDRETQYF. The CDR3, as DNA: TGTGCCAGCAGCTTAGGTGGGACTAGGGATCGAGAGACCCAGTACTTC. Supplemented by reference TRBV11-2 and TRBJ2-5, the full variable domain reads EAGVAQSPRYKIIEKRQSVAFWCNPISGHATLYWYQQILGQGPKLLIQFQNNGVVDDSQLPKDRFSAERLKGVDSTLKIQPAKLEDSAVYLCASSLGGTRDRETQYFGPGTRLLVL.

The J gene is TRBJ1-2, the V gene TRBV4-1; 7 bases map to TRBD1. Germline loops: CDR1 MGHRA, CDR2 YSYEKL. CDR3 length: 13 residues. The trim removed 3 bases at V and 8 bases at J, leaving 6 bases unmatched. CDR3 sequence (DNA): TGCGCCAGCAGCCACGACAGGGTAGGGGGCTACACCTTC. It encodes CASSHDRVGGYTF.

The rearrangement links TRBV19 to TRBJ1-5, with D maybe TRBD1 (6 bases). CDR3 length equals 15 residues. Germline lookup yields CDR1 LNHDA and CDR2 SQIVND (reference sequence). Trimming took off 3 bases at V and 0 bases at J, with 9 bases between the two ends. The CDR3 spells CASSMTGYSNQPQHF. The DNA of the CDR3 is TGTGCCAGTAGTATGACAGGTTATAGCAATCAGCCCCAGCATTTT.

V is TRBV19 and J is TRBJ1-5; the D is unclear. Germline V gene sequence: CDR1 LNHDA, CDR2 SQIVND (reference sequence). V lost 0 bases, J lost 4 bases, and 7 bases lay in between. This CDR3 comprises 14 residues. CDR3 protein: CASSIDPGNQPQHF. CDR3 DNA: TGTGCCAGTAGTATAGATCCCGGGAATCAGCCCCAGCATTTT.

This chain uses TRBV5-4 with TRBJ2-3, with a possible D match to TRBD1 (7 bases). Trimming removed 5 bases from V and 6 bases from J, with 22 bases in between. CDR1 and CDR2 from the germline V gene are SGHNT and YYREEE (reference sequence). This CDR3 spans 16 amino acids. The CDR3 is CASSWTGGAGGDTQYF. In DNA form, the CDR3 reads TGTGCCAGCAGTTGGACGGGCGGGGCAGGGGGGGATACGCAGTATTTT.

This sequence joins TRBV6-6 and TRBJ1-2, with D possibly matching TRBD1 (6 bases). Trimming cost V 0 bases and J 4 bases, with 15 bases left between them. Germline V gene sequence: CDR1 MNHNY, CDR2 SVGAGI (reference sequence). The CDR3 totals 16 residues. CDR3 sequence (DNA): TGTGCCAGCAGTTACTCGTTCGGGGGGCGAGGCTATGGCTACACCTTC. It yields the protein CASSYSFGGRGYGYTF.

This chain's CDR3 is CASSRAAGGNTIYF. DNA for the CDR3: TGTGCCAGCTCACGGGCCGCCGGTGGAAACACCATATATTTT. The V call is TRBV12-3 or TRBV12-4, the J call TRBJ1-3; D is undetermined. The CDR3 sequence is 14 residues long. V shed 8 bases and J shed 3 bases, with 14 bases lying between them.

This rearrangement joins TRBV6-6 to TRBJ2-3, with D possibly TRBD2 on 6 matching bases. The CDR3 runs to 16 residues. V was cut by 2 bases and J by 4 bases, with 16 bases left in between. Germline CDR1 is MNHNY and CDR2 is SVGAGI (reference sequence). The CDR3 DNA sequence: TGTGCCAGCAGTTACCTCGTCCCGGGACTGGCAGATACGCAGTATTTT. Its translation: CASSYLVPGLADTQYF.

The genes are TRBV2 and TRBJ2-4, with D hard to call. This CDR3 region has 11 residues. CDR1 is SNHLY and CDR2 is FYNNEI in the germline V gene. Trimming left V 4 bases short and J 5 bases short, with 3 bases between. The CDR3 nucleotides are TGTGCCAGCAGTGGGGAAAACATTCAGTACTTC. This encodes CASSGENIQYF. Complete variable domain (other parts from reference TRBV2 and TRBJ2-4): EPEVTQTPSHQVTQMGQEVILRCVPISNHLYFYWYRQILGQKVEFLVSFYNNEISEKSEIFDDQFSVERPDGSNFTLKIRSTKLEDSAMYFCASSGENIQYFGAGTRLSVL.

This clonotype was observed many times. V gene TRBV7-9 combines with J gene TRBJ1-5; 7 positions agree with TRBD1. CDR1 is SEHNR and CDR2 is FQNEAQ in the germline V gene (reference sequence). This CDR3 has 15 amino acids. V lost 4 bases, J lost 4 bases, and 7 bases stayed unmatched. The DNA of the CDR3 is TGTGCCAGCAGCTACCACGGGACAGAGAATCAGCCCCAGCATTTT. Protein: CASSYHGTENQPQHF.

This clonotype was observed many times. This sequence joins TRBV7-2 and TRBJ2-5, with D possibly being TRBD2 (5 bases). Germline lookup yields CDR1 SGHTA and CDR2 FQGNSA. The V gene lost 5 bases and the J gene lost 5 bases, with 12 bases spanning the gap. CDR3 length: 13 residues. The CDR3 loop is CASSPAGGETQYF. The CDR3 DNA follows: TGTGCCAGCAGCCCGGCGGGCGGGGAGACCCAGTACTTC.

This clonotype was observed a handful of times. The CDR3 spells CASSQDPRSTDTQYF. CDR3 DNA: TGCGCCAGCAGCCAAGATCCGCGTAGCACAGATACGCAGTATTTT. The chain carries TRBV4-1 and TRBJ2-3; D is unresolved. CDR1 is MGHRA and CDR2 is YSYEKL in the germline V gene. Trimming shortened V by 0 bases and J by 0 bases, and 7 bases separated the two germline ends. This CDR3 comprises 15 residues.

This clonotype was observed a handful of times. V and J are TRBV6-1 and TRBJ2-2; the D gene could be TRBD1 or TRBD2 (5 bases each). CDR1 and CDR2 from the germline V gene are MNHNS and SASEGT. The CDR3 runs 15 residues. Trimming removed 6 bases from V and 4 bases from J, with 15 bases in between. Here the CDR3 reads CASSEFRGGTGELFF. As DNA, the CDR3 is TGTGCCAGCAGCGAATTCCGGGGCGGCACCGGGGAGCTGTTTTTT.

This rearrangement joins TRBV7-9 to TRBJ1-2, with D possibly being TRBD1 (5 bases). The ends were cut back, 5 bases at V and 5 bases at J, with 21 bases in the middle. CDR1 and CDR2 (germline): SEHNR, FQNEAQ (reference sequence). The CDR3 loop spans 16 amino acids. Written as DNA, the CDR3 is TGTGCCAGCAGCACCCGGACAAAGGGTTTGGTGTATGGCTACACCTTC. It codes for CASSTRTKGLVYGYTF.

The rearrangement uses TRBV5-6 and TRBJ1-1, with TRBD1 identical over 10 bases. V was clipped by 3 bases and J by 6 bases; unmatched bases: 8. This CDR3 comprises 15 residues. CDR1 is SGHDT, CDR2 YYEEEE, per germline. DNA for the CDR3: TGTGCCAGCAGCTATAGGACAGGGGGGGCTTCTGAAGCTTTCTTT. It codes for CASSYRTGGASEAFF.

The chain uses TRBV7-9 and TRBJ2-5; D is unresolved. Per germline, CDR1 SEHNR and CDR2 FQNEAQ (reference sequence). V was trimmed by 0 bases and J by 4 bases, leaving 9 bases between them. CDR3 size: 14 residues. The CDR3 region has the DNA TGTGCCAGCAGCTTAGCTTTGGCCGCAGAGACCCAGTACTTC. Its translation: CASSLALAAETQYF.

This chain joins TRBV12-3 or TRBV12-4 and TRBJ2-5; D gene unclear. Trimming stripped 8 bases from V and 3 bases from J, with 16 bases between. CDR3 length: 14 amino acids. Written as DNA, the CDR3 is TGTGCCAGCTCTCCGCGCAGGATAAAAGAGACCCAGTACTTC. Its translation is CASSPRRIKETQYF.

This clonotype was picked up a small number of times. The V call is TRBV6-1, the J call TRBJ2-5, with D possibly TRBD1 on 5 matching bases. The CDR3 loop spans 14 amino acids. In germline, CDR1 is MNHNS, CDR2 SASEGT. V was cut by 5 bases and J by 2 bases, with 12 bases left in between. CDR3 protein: CASSMLQGQETQYF. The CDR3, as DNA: TGTGCCAGCAGTATGCTCCAGGGACAAGAGACCCAGTACTTC.

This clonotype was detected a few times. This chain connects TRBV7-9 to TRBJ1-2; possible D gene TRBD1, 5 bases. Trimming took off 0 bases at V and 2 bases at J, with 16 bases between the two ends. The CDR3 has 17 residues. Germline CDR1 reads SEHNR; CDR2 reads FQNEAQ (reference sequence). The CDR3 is CASSLAHGGTGNYGYTF. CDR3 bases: TGTGCCAGCAGCTTAGCTCACGGGGGGACGGGAAACTATGGCTACACCTTC.